This entry is about one T cell receptor beta chain. What it recognizes is unknown. V was shortened by 0 bases and J by 4 bases, with 13 bases between the two germline ends. The CDR3 is made up of 15 amino acids. Germline assignment: CDR1 DFQATT and CDR2 SNEGSKA (reference sequence). Unique molecular identifiers were built into the TCRbeta library. TCRdb reanalysed the PCR reads using MiXCR and keeps one entry per CDR3 protein. This table holds approximately 190,000 distinct CDR3 sequences, about 8.2% found once. The sample comes from a study of T-cell reconstitution after alpha-beta-depleted transplantation in children. Points from the study as a whole: Alpha-beta T cells present about two months after transplant were reported to originate from several hundred expanded graft clones. Surviving recipient T cells and thymic progenitors underlay high day-60 TCRbeta diversity in some patients. Fresh T-cell production supplied most of the T-cell counts and diversity seen one year after transplant.

The chain has TRBV20-1 and TRBJ2-1, with D possibly matching TRBD2 (5 bases). The sequence was collected from a male patient under 10 years old who had a stem cell transplant for acute myeloid leukemia, so the T cells may come from the graft donor. Sequenced here: PBMCs, mostly from graft donor cells, sampled 360 days after TCRalphabeta/CD19-depleted stem cell transplant. The CDR3 DNA reads TGCAGTGCTAGAGATTGGAGCGGAGAATACAATGAGCAGTTCTTC. The encoded protein is CSARDWSGEYNEQFF.